This TCR beta chain was profiled in a study of T-cell reconstitution after alpha-beta-depleted transplantation in children. This clonotype was found a few times. Unique molecular identifiers were incorporated during preparation of the TCRbeta library. TCRdb fed the PCR reads into MiXCR, producing one record per CDR3 protein. This sample yields a few hundred thousand distinct CDR3 sequences, of which more than 10% are seen a single time; about 4.5% belongs to the top ten. V was clipped by 5 bases and J by 2 bases, with 12 bases between them. From germline, CDR1 is DFQATT and CDR2 SNEGSKA (reference sequence). The CDR3 spans 13 residues.

The receptor's source is a human donor who donated a stem cell graft to a child with Fanconi anemia. The genes are TRBV20-1 and TRBJ1-2, with D unclear. Source: PBMCs, taken from the stem cell graft. CDR3 loop: CSAPFRGNYGYTF. The CDR3 DNA follows: TGCAGTGCTCCATTCCGCGGGAACTATGGCTACACCTTC.